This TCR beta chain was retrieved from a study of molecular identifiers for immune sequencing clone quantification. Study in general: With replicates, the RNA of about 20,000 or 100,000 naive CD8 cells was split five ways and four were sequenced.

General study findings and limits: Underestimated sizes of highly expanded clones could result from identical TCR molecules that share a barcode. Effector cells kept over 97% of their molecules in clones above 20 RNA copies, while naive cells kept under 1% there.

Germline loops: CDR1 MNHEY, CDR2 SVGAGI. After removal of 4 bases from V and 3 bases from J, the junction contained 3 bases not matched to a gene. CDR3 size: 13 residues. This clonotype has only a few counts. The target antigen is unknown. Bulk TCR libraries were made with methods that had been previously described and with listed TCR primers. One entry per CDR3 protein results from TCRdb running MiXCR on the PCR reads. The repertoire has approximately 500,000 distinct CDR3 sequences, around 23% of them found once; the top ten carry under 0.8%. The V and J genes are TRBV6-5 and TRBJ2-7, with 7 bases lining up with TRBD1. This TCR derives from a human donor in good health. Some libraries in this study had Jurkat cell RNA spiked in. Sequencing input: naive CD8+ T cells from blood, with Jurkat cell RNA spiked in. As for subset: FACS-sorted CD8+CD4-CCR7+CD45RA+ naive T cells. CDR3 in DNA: TGTGCCAGCAGTTCGGACAGGTACTACGAGCAGTACTTC. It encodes CASSSDRYYEQYF.